This entry is about one TCR beta chain. The V segment lost 3 bases and the J segment 5 bases; nucleotides outside the gene matches: 1. Germline assignment: CDR1 SGHNT and CDR2 YENEEA. The CDR3 covers 12 residues. In Seattle, patients joined the study during active infection and were tracked longitudinally. These data are taken from a study of blood T cell repertoires in COVID-19. Overall study context: T cells, B-cell-depleted T cells, or PBMCs supplied cDNA or gDNA.

The method was immunoSEQ multiplex PCR; TCRdb's version includes in-frame clones alone and lacks a portion of them. The sample includes 390,000 or so clones, about 87% seen only once; the top ten take about 9.4%. The chain has TRBV11-3 and TRBJ2-7, with 7 bases fitting TRBD2. The sequence came from a woman younger than 45 with COVID-19, enrolled during active disease. The specimen sequenced was peripheral blood. CDR3 loop: CASSLTSHEQYF. In nucleotides, the CDR3 is TGTGCCAGCAGCTTGACTAGCCACGAGCAGTACTTC.